One sample yielded the 16 T cell receptor beta chains listed below, sequenced in a study of glioma-infiltrating T cells after dendritic cell vaccination. Time point given: after dendritic cell vaccination, including at tumor progression/relapse. TCRdb's table, derived via immunoSEQ multiplex PCR, lists solely in-frame clones and lacks some. The sample records fewer than 30,000 clones, about nine tenths being singletons. The sequenced sample was blood, obtained after dendritic cell vaccination. The receptor source for this set is a human donor with glioblastoma.

This chain connects TRBV7-2 to TRBJ2-7, with D possibly TRBD1 on 5 matching bases. Trimming shortened V by 3 bases and J by 5 bases, and 17 bases separated the two germline ends. This CDR3 is built from 15 residues. CDR1 and CDR2 from the germline V gene are SGHTA and FQGNSA. CDR3 sequence reads: CASSFRRQTFNEQYF. The CDR3 DNA follows: TGTGCCAGCAGCTTTCGCCGACAGACCTTTAACGAGCAGTACTTC.

The genes are TRBV7-2 and TRBJ2-7; tentative D call: TRBD1 (6 bases). The CDR3 extends over 15 amino acids. The germline CDR1 and CDR2 sequences are SGHTA and FQGNSA. V shed 3 bases and J shed 4 bases, with 16 bases lying between them. The CDR3 sequence is CASSLAGTRTYEQYF. Written as DNA, the CDR3 is TGTGCCAGCAGCTTGGCAGGGACAAGGACATACGAGCAGTACTTC.

J is TRBJ2-1 and V is TRBV7-6, with 10 nucleotides matching TRBD2. Germline V gives CDR1 SGHVS, CDR2 FNYEAQ. The CDR3 has 16 residues. V lost 2 bases and J lost 6; bases outside the gene matches: 7. The CDR3 nucleotides read TGTGCCAGCAGCTTAACTCCGGGACTAGCGCGCAATGAGCAGTTCTTC. Translating it yields CASSLTPGLARNEQFF.

The rearrangement links TRBV19 to TRBJ2-3, with 10 bases aligning to TRBD1. V shed 7 bases, J shed 8 bases, and the junction held 9 bases outside the gene matches. This CDR3 contains 14 residues. Germline V gives CDR1 LNHDA, CDR2 SQIVND (reference sequence). For the CDR3, the DNA is TGTGCCAGTAATGACAGGGGGCGAGGGGGTACGCAGTATTTT. Amino acid sequence: CASNDRGRGGTQYF.

This chain uses TRBV5-5 with TRBJ2-7, with TRBD1 matching 9 bases. The CDR3 runs 17 residues. With V trimmed by 2 bases and J by 5 bases, 14 bases remained unmatched. The germline V gene has CDR1 SGHKS and CDR2 YYEKEE (reference sequence). CDR3 protein: CASSFSVTGTGTNEQYF. For the CDR3, the DNA is TGTGCCAGCAGCTTTAGCGTAACCGGGACAGGGACGAACGAGCAGTACTTC.

The table lists this clone with a count of one. The chain uses TRBV15 and TRBJ2-7; D perhaps matches TRBD1 (6 bases). V was trimmed by 1 base and J by 2 bases, leaving 12 bases between them. The CDR3 runs to 15 residues. Germline V gene data show CDR1 as LNHNV and CDR2 as YYDKDF (reference sequence). CDR3 in amino acids: CATSRGRTVTYEQYF. CDR3 sequence (DNA): TGTGCCACCAGCAGAGGGCGGACAGTCACCTACGAGCAGTACTTC.

The genes are TRBV7-2 and TRBJ2-5; possibly TRBD2 for D (6 bases). Germline-derived CDR1 and CDR2 are SGHTA and FQGNSA. Trimming removed 3 bases at V and 4 bases at J, with 9 bases between. This CDR3 region has 13 residues. The CDR3 DNA reads as TGTGCCAGCAGCTTCGGGGGTGGAGAGACCCAGTACTTC. Its protein is CASSFGGGETQYF.

As concerns this clone: Germline is not matched at one junction end, which may reflect a read error. The rearrangement uses TRBV7-9 and TRBJ2-1, with a possible D match to TRBD1 (5 bases). Germline loops: CDR1 SEHNR, CDR2 FQNEAQ (reference sequence). The CDR3 spans 10 residues. CDR3 DNA sequence: TGTGCCAGCAGAGGGGTCTCACTGGTCTTC. It is translated as CASRGVSLVF.

This chain connects TRBV5-4 to TRBJ2-1; D may be TRBD2 (6 bases). Germline V gene data show CDR1 as SGHNT and CDR2 as YYREEE (reference sequence). CDR3 length: 16 residues. V lost 1 base, J lost 9 bases, and 20 bases lay in between. DNA for the CDR3: TGTGCCAGCAGCTTGTCAGGGACTCCTTTATTCGCTGAGCAGTTCTTC. The encoded protein is CASSLSGTPLFAEQFF.

The J gene is TRBJ2-2, the V gene TRBV5-4; 8 nucleotides line up with TRBD1. Germline values: CDR1 SGHNT, CDR2 YYREEE (reference sequence). This CDR3 comprises 16 residues. The junction had 9 bases not matched to a gene; V was cut back by 4 bases and J by 4 bases. CDR3 region: CASSPYQGASTGELFF. CDR3 nucleotide sequence: TGTGCCAGCAGCCCTTATCAGGGGGCATCCACCGGGGAGCTGTTTTTT.

The J gene is TRBJ1-5, the V gene TRBV5-4; D is unclear. The CDR3 is 13 amino acids. Germline CDR1 SGHNT, CDR2 YYREEE (reference sequence). Trimming shortened V by 0 bases and J by 5 bases, and 6 bases separated the two germline ends. CDR3 loop: CASSLDPYQPQHF. For the CDR3, the DNA is TGTGCCAGCAGCTTGGATCCTTATCAGCCCCAGCATTTT.

The chain has TRBV19 and TRBJ1-3; possibly TRBD1 for D (5 bases). With 6 bases removed from V and 0 bases from J, the gap between germline ends came to 9 bases. Germline CDR1 and CDR2: LNHDA and SQIVND (reference sequence). The CDR3 sequence is 14 residues long. CDR3 loop: CASRSQGSGNTIYF. The CDR3, as DNA: TGTGCCAGTAGATCCCAGGGCTCTGGAAACACCATATATTTT.

This CDR3 reads CASSLGGQDQETQYF. In DNA, the CDR3 is TGTGCCAGCAGCTTAGGGGGACAGGACCAAGAGACCCAGTACTTC. The V call is TRBV11-2, the J call TRBJ2-5; 8 nucleotides line up with TRBD1. CDR3 length: 15 amino acids. CDR1 is SGHAT, CDR2 FQNNGV, per germline. J lost 0 bases, V lost 1 base, and 1 base had no gene match.

The chain uses TRBV12-5 and TRBJ2-5; 8 bases are a match to TRBD2. The germline V gene encodes CDR1 LGHNT and CDR2 FRNRAP. The V segment lost 5 bases and the J segment 5 bases; nucleotides outside the gene matches: 4. The CDR3 is 13 residues long. The CDR3: CASGTSGGETQYF. The CDR3 nucleotides read TGTGCTAGTGGTACGTCGGGAGGGGAGACCCAGTACTTC.

In its sample, this clone was seen a few times. The V call is TRBV5-1, the J call TRBJ1-5; maybe TRBD1 (5 bases). V shed 0 bases and J shed 5 bases, with 12 bases lying between them. The CDR3 runs to 15 residues. Germline V CDR1 and CDR2: SGHRS, YFSETQ. The CDR3 loop reads CASSLEGRVDQPQHF. The DNA of the CDR3 is TGCGCCAGCAGCTTGGAGGGCAGGGTAGATCAGCCCCAGCATTTT.

This chain links TRBV4-2 with TRBJ2-3, with TRBD2 identical over 9 bases. CDR3 length equals 16 residues. Germline assignment: CDR1 LGHNA and CDR2 YNFKEQ. Germline trimming cut 0 bases from V and 6 bases from J; bases unmatched to any gene: 7. The CDR3: CASSQEGLAGKDTQYF. DNA for the CDR3: TGTGCCAGCAGCCAAGAAGGGCTAGCGGGGAAGGATACGCAGTATTTT.